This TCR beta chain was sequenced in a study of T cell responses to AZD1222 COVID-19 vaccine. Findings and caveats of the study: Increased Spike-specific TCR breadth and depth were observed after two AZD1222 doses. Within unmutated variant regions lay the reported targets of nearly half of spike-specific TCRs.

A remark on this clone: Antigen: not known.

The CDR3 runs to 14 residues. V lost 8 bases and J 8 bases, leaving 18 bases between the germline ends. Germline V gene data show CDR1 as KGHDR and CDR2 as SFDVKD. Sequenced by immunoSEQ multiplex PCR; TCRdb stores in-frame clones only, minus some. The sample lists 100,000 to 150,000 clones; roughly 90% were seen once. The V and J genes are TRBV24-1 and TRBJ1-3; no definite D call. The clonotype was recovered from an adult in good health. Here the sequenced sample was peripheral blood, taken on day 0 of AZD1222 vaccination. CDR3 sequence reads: CATISPPLWDTIYF. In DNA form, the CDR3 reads TGTGCCACCATCTCTCCACCTCTGTGGGACACCATATATTTT.